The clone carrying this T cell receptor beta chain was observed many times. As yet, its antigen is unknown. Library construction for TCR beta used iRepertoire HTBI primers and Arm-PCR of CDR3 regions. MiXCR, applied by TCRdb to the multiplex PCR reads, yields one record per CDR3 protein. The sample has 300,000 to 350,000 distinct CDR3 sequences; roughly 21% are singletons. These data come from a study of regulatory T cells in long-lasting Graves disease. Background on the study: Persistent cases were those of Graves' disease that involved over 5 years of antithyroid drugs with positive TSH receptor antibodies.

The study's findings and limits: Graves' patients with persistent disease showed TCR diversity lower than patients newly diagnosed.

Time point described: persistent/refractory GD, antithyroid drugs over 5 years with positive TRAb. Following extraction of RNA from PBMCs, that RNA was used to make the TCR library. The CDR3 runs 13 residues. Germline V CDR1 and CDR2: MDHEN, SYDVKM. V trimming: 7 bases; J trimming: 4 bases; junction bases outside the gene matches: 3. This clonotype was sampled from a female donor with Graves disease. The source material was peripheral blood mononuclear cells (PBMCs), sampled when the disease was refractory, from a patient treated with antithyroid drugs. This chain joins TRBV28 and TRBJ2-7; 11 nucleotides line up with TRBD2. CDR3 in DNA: TGTGCCAGCACCATAGCGGGAGGGTACGAGCAGTACTTC. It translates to CASTIAGGYEQYF.